This record concerns one T cell receptor beta chain sequence. Germline values: CDR1 MNHNY, CDR2 SVGAGI (reference sequence). V shed 2 bases and J shed 7 bases, with 21 bases lying between them. This CDR3 has 16 residues. The data originate from a study of blood T cells in healthy people across ages. Next came a second PCR, run for 7 to 11 cycles, which used a sample-barcoded 5' primer along with a J-beta primer mix. Each CDR3 protein is one row after TCRdb ran MiXCR on the 5' RACE reads. The sample consists of approximately 800,000 distinct CDR3 sequences, roughly 64% of them appearing once. The sequencing input was blood. The V and J genes are TRBV6-6 and TRBJ2-7; tentatively, D is TRBD2 (5 bases). The sequence was obtained from a man younger than 45 in good health. The CDR3 here is CASSYPGGQTTIEQYF. The CDR3 DNA reads TGTGCCAGCAGTTACCCGGGCGGGCAGACAACCATAGAGCAGTACTTC.